The 25 T cell receptor beta chains below come from one sample, sequenced in a study of post-analysis software for immune sequencing data. Carried by the TCR beta cDNA libraries were unique molecular identifiers. TCRdb re-called the PCR reads with MiXCR, one entry per CDR3 protein. The data hold a few hundred thousand distinct CDR3 sequences, with 30% to 45% observed a single time. The antigens for these receptors are not known. General study findings and limits: With TRBV5-6, TRBV5-1 and TRBV20-1 included, about five TRBV segments were more frequent in patients than in controls.

The sequenced sample consisted of blood. These receptors were obtained from a girl aged 10 to 17 with multiple sclerosis.

This sequence joins TRBV28 and TRBJ2-4, with D possibly called TRBD1 or TRBD2 (5 bases each). CDR3 length equals 15 residues. V was clipped by 6 bases and J by 4 bases, with 16 bases between them. CDR1 and CDR2 from the germline V gene are MDHEN and SYDVKM. The CDR3 sequence is CASSPRGVRKNIQYF. CDR3 nucleotides: TGTGCCAGCAGCCCCCGGGGCGTGAGGAAAAACATTCAGTACTTC.

This clonotype was recorded a few times. The chain couples TRBV28 to TRBJ1-2; no clear D. Per germline, CDR1 MDHEN and CDR2 SYDVKM. Trimming shortened V by 5 bases and J by 4 bases, and 14 bases separated the two germline ends. There are 14 residues in the CDR3. CDR3 amino acids: CASSRAMGGYGYTF. CDR3 bases: TGTGCCAGCAGTCGAGCCATGGGTGGCTATGGCTACACCTTC.

CDR3 bases: TGTGCCAGCAGTGAATATTCGGGCCCTGAAAAACTGTTTTTT. It specifies CASSEYSGPEKLFF. This sequence joins TRBV25-1 and TRBJ1-4, with D unresolved. Germline V CDR1 and CDR2: MGHDK, SYGVNS. The V gene lost 0 bases and the J gene lost 7 bases, with 9 bases spanning the gap. This CDR3 spans 14 amino acids.

DNA for the CDR3: TGCAGTGCTGCGAGGCCAGGCGGCCAGCATTTT. It codes for CSAARPGGQHF. The chain joins TRBV20-1 to TRBJ1-5; D is unresolved. Germline CDR1 is DFQATT and CDR2 is SNEGSKA (reference sequence). This CDR3 is built from 11 residues. Deletions cut 5 bases from V and 12 bases from J, with 14 bases between.

The chain joins TRBV7-9 to TRBJ2-1, with D perhaps TRBD1 (5 bases). Trimming took off 6 bases at V and 6 bases at J, with 18 bases between the two ends. This CDR3 comprises 15 residues. The germline gives CDR1 SEHNR, CDR2 FQNEAQ (reference sequence). CDR3 sequence: CASSLQGYLCNEQFF. In DNA form, the CDR3 reads TGTGCCAGCAGTCTCCAGGGTTATCTCTGCAATGAGCAGTTCTTC.

The chain has TRBV12-3 or TRBV12-4 and TRBJ1-4; 10 bases agree with TRBD1. The CDR3 covers 15 residues. V was pared by 4 bases and J by 6 bases, with 5 bases of the junction left unmatched. The chain's CDR3 is CASSSGTGVYEKLFF. The CDR3 DNA reads TGTGCCAGCAGTTCTGGGACAGGGGTGTATGAAAAACTGTTTTTT.

The chain joins TRBV15 to TRBJ1-1; no clear D gene. The germline V and J ends were trimmed by 2 bases and 1 base, with 11 bases remaining between them. In germline, CDR1 is LNHNV, CDR2 YYDKDF (reference sequence). The CDR3 sequence is 15 residues long. The CDR3 sequence is CATSRRRDPNTEAFF. CDR3 coding DNA: TGTGCCACCAGCAGACGGAGGGATCCGAACACTGAAGCTTTCTTT.

The table lists this clonotype with a few counts. The V gene is TRBV14, the J gene TRBJ1-4; D is unclear. V was cut by 0 bases and J by 5 bases, with 10 bases left in between. CDR3 length equals 15 residues. Germline V gene sequence: CDR1 SGHDN, CDR2 FVKESK. Here the CDR3 reads CASSQDRDRNEKLFF. The CDR3 coding sequence is TGTGCCAGCAGCCAAGATCGAGATAGAAATGAAAAACTGTTTTTT.

The gene calls are TRBV6-5 and TRBJ1-2; 9 nucleotides align to TRBD1. The trim removed 4 bases at V and 8 bases at J, leaving 8 bases unmatched. The CDR3 has 14 residues. CDR1 is MNHEY and CDR2 is SVGAGI in the germline V gene. This chain's CDR3 is CASSLQGQGLGYTF. DNA for the CDR3: TGTGCCAGCAGTTTGCAGGGACAGGGTTTAGGCTACACCTTC.

This clonotype turned up a few times. The chain couples TRBV6-2 or TRBV6-3 to TRBJ2-5; D gene ambiguous. CDR1 MNHEY and CDR2 SVGEGT come from the germline V gene. V shed 2 bases and J shed 1 base, with 2 bases lying between them. CDR3 length equals 12 residues. The CDR3 here is CASSYTQETQYF. The CDR3 nucleotides are TGTGCCAGCAGTTACACCCAAGAGACCCAGTACTTC.

The chain links TRBV4-1 to TRBJ2-3; TRBD2 matches 9 bases. The CDR3 consists of 15 residues. V lost 6 bases, J lost 1 base, and 5 bases stayed unmatched. Germline V gene sequence: CDR1 MGHRA, CDR2 YSYEKL. CDR3 nucleotide sequence: TGCGCCAGCAGACCTGGGACTAGCCGCACAGATACGCAGTATTTT. It translates to CASRPGTSRTDTQYF.

V gene TRBV7-9 combines with J gene TRBJ1-6, with 11 bases matching TRBD1. J was trimmed by 7 bases and V by 5 bases; bases with no gene match: 7. The CDR3 contains 16 residues. In germline, CDR1 is SEHNR, CDR2 FQNEAQ (reference sequence). The CDR3 DNA sequence: TGTGCCAGCAGCCACGGACAGGGGGCCGTGAATTCACCCCTCCACTTT. Protein: CASSHGQGAVNSPLHF.

The J gene is TRBJ1-1, the V gene TRBV6-5, with unresolved D. The ends were cut back, 1 base at V and 0 bases at J, with 9 bases in the middle. CDR3 length equals 15 residues. From germline, CDR1 is MNHEY and CDR2 SVGAGI. CDR3 bases: TGTGCCAGCAGTTACTTCGGGAACATGAACACTGAAGCTTTCTTT. It codes for CASSYFGNMNTEAFF.

The chain joins TRBV10-3 to TRBJ1-1; D perhaps matches TRBD1 (5 bases). V was shortened by 10 bases and J by 0 bases, with 9 bases between the two germline ends. Germline CDR1 and CDR2: ENHRY and SYGVKD. The length of the CDR3 is 12 residues. The CDR3 is CATGGVNTEAFF. CDR3 nucleotides: TGTGCCACCGGAGGGGTGAACACTGAAGCTTTCTTT.

This clonotype has more than one count but fewer than ten. CDR3 nucleotides: TGTGCCAGCAGTTACTCGAGGAACACTGAAGCTTTCTTT. It codes for CASSYSRNTEAFF. This sequence joins TRBV6-6 and TRBJ1-1; D is uncertain. Trimming stripped 0 bases from V and 1 base from J, with 3 bases between. Germline loops: CDR1 MNHNY, CDR2 SVGAGI (reference sequence). The CDR3 sequence is 13 residues long.

Only a few counts were recorded for this clonotype. The rearrangement joins TRBV4-1 to TRBJ1-4; TRBD1 matches 8 bases. V shed 3 bases and J 2 bases; nucleotides not matched to a gene: 5. Germline lookup yields CDR1 MGHRA and CDR2 YSYEKL. The CDR3 has 16 residues. The CDR3 sequence is CASSQDQGATNEKLFF. The CDR3 DNA is TGCGCCAGCAGCCAGGATCAGGGGGCCACTAATGAAAAACTGTTTTTT.

This clonotype was recorded a few times. V is TRBV29-1 and J is TRBJ1-2; no clear D gene. CDR1 is SQVTM, CDR2 ANQGSEA, per germline. Trimming took off 4 bases at V and 7 bases at J, with 13 bases between the two ends. The CDR3 runs to 12 residues. The CDR3 coding sequence is TGCAGCGTTGCCGGCAGCCTGGCTGGCTACACCTTC. Translation gives CSVAGSLAGYTF.

The chain is built from TRBV5-6 and TRBJ2-5, with TRBD1 identical over 8 bases. The CDR3 contains 13 residues. The ends lost 4 bases at V and 5 bases at J; junction bases unmatched: 4. CDR1 and CDR2 from the germline V gene are SGHDT and YYEEEE. In DNA, the CDR3 is TGTGCCAGCAGCGCGGACAGGGCGGAGACCCAGTACTTC. Translating gives CASSADRAETQYF.

The J gene is TRBJ2-2, the V gene TRBV6-1; 7 nucleotides agree with TRBD1. The germline V gene has CDR1 MNHNS and CDR2 SASEGT. This CDR3 is built from 16 residues. Trimming removed 2 bases from V and 2 bases from J; junction bases left unmatched: 5. The CDR3 region has the DNA TGTGCCAGCAGTGAATACGGGACAGAAAACACCGGGGAGCTGTTTTTT. Its protein product is CASSEYGTENTGELFF.

V and J are TRBV12-3 or TRBV12-4 and TRBJ2-7; possible D gene TRBD2, 6 bases. V shed 2 bases and J shed 3 bases, with 11 bases lying between them. The CDR3 is made up of 14 amino acids. CDR3 coding DNA: TGTGCCAGCAGTTTAATCTACGGGGGCTACGAGCAGTACTTC. It yields the protein CASSLIYGGYEQYF.

This clonotype has a handful of counts. The J gene is TRBJ2-1, the V gene TRBV7-9; no clear D. V shed 5 bases and J shed 10 bases, with 18 bases lying between them. The CDR3 runs 14 residues. Germline V lookup: CDR1 SEHNR, CDR2 FQNEAQ (reference sequence). This CDR3 is CASSQTNLGGEQFF. The CDR3 region has the DNA TGTGCCAGCAGCCAAACCAACCTAGGCGGCGAGCAGTTCTTC.

This clonotype was seen more than once but under ten times. This rearrangement joins TRBV7-6 to TRBJ2-3, with D possibly TRBD2 on 6 matching bases. CDR1 and CDR2 from the germline V gene are SGHVS and FNYEAQ. This CDR3 region has 15 residues. Trimming stripped 10 bases from V and 3 bases from J, with 20 bases between. The CDR3 reads CATSQQEGRTDTQYF. CDR3 nucleotides: TGTGCCACCTCTCAGCAGGAGGGTAGGACAGATACGCAGTATTTT.

The rearrangement links TRBV12-3 or TRBV12-4 to TRBJ2-5; D may be TRBD1 or TRBD2 (7 bases each). The CDR3 covers 14 residues. V lost 3 bases and J 8 bases, leaving 16 bases between the germline ends. CDR3 residues: CASSFPGGESTQYF. CDR3 in DNA: TGTGCCAGCAGTTTCCCAGGGGGGGAGAGTACCCAGTACTTC.

The table lists this clonotype with a few counts. The chain couples TRBV4-1 to TRBJ2-7; D is unclear. Trimming removed 4 bases at V and 2 bases at J, with 9 bases between. Germline CDR1 is MGHRA and CDR2 is YSYEKL. The length of the CDR3 is 13 residues. The CDR3 DNA sequence: TGCGCCAGCAGCCGAGAGGTCCCCTACGAGCAGTACTTC. This encodes CASSREVPYEQYF.

The chain uses TRBV7-9 and TRBJ2-3; 8 nucleotides match TRBD1. The CDR3 is 16 residues long. Germline V gives CDR1 SEHNR, CDR2 FQNEAQ (reference sequence). Unmatched junction bases numbered 9, after V lost 4 bases and J lost 3 bases. The CDR3 DNA follows: TGTGCCAGCAGCTCGTTGACAGGGGAGGTGACAGATACGCAGTATTTT. Residues: CASSSLTGEVTDTQYF.